A single sample is the source of the 22 T cell receptor beta chains below, sequenced in a study of identifying expanded T cells in peripheral blood. Here immunoSEQ multiplex PCR was the method, and the copy in TCRdb shows in-frame clones only, minus some. The data hold about 94,000 clones, with roughly 87% observed a single time. Sequencing input: blood. Every receptor here comes from a person aged 18-70 years in good health.

The chain has TRBV2 and TRBJ1-1, with a weak D call TRBD1 (5 bases). The CDR3 has 13 residues. Per germline, CDR1 SNHLY and CDR2 FYNNEI. Trimming left V 7 bases short and J 1 base short, with 10 bases between. The CDR3 here is CASTVGENTEAFF. DNA for the CDR3: TGTGCCAGCACGGTGGGGGAGAACACTGAAGCTTTCTTT.

This chain links TRBV5-4 with TRBJ2-7; the match to TRBD2 covers 11 bases. This CDR3 has 14 amino acids. Unmatched junction bases numbered 2, after V lost 0 bases and J lost 6 bases. Germline assignment: CDR1 SGHNT and CDR2 YYREEE (reference sequence). In nucleotides, the CDR3 is TGTGCCAGCAGCTTGGTAGGGACTAGCGGCGAGCAGTACTTC. Its protein product is CASSLVGTSGEQYF. The complete variable domain, with remaining parts taken from reference TRBV5-4 and TRBJ2-7, reads ETGVTQSPTHLIKTRGQQVTLRCSSQSGHNTVSWYQQALGQGPQFIFQYYREEENGRGNFPPRFSGLQFPNYSSELNVNALELDDSALYLCASSLVGTSGEQYFGPGTRLTVT.

V and J are TRBV19 and TRBJ1-2; 7 bases fit TRBD1. V gave up 0 bases and J gave up 4 bases; unmatched junction bases: 11. Germline V gene data show CDR1 as LNHDA and CDR2 as SQIVND (reference sequence). This CDR3 spans 17 amino acids. The CDR3 DNA is TGTGCCAGTAGTATAGATCGGCCGGGACAGCTCCTCTATGGCTACACCTTC. Encoded protein: CASSIDRPGQLLYGYTF.

V gene TRBV18 combines with J gene TRBJ1-5; D may be TRBD1 (6 bases). CDR1 and CDR2 from the germline V gene are KGHSH and LQKENI. V was pared by 5 bases and J by 5 bases, with 13 bases between. The CDR3 totals 14 residues. The CDR3 region has the DNA TGTGCCAGCTCATCCCGACAGGATTATCAGCCCCAGCATTTT. Translated: CASSSRQDYQPQHF. Drawing the rest from reference TRBV18 and TRBJ1-5, the complete variable domain is NAGVMQNPRHLVRRRGQEARLRCSPMKGHSHVYWYRQLPEEGLKFMVYLQKENIIDESGMPKERFSAEFPKEGPSILRIQQVVRGDSAAYFCASSSRQDYQPQHFGDGTRLSIL.

This chain links TRBV15 with TRBJ1-2, with D possibly being TRBD1 (5 bases). Trimming cost V 3 bases and J 8 bases, with 16 bases left between them. This CDR3 has 14 residues. Germline lookup yields CDR1 LNHNV and CDR2 YYDKDF (reference sequence). In nucleotides, the CDR3 is TGTGCCACCAGCAGGGCGGTGGTAGGGGACGGCTACACCTTC. Translated, it gives CATSRAVVGDGYTF.

This sequence joins TRBV19 and TRBJ2-2; 9 positions match TRBD1. Germline assignment: CDR1 LNHDA and CDR2 SQIVND (reference sequence). The length of the CDR3 is 14 residues. The V gene end was trimmed by 6 bases and the J gene end by 6 bases; junction bases not matched to a gene: 5. CDR3 sequence reads: CASSDRGIAGELFF. The DNA of the CDR3 is TGTGCCAGTAGCGACAGGGGGATCGCCGGGGAGCTGTTTTTT.

This chain joins TRBV29-1 and TRBJ1-2; the D is unclear. Germline V gene sequence: CDR1 SQVTM, CDR2 ANQGSEA. V lost 6 bases and J 4 bases, leaving 18 bases between the germline ends. The CDR3 contains 14 residues. The CDR3 nucleotides are TGCAGCGTAGCCATAGGGTCGGGAGGCTATGGCTACACCTTC. Amino acid sequence: CSVAIGSGGYGYTF. The variable domain in full, completed from reference TRBV29-1 and TRBJ1-2, reads SAVISQKPSRDICQRGTSLTIQCQVDSQVTMMFWYRQQPGQSLTLIATANQGSEATYESGFVIDKFPISRPNLTFSTLTVSNMSPEDSSIYLCSVAIGSGGYGYTFGSGTRLTVV.

The table lists this clone with a count of one. V and J are TRBV11-2 and TRBJ1-1; the D is unclear. Between the trimmed V and J ends, which lost 4 bases and 5 bases, there was a span of 11 bases. This CDR3 has 13 amino acids. Germline loops: CDR1 SGHAT, CDR2 FQNNGV. CDR3 coding DNA: TGTGCCAGCAGCTCCTTTCGAAGGACTGAAGCTTTCTTT. This encodes CASSSFRRTEAFF.

In its sample, this clone was seen once. The chain is built from TRBV27 and TRBJ2-7, with D uncertain. The CDR3 loop spans 15 amino acids. Germline V gene data show CDR1 as MNHEY and CDR2 as SMNVEV (reference sequence). V shed 0 bases and J shed 3 bases, with 12 bases lying between them. For the CDR3, the DNA is TGTGCCAGCAGTTTATCAGTCACGACTGGCTACGAGCAGTACTTC. Residues: CASSLSVTTGYEQYF.

V gene TRBV2 combines with J gene TRBJ1-4, with TRBD1 as a possible D gene (5 bases). Deletions cut 8 bases from V and 3 bases from J, with 13 bases between. The CDR3 extends over 14 amino acids. From germline, CDR1 is SNHLY and CDR2 FYNNEI. The CDR3 nucleotides read TGTGCCAGCCGGGGCCGGGGGGCTAATGAAAAACTGTTTTTT. Translation gives CASRGRGANEKLFF.

The chain links TRBV7-9 to TRBJ1-1; D is undetermined. Per the germline V gene, CDR1 is SEHNR and CDR2 is FQNEAQ (reference sequence). V gave up 2 bases and J gave up 4 bases, with 20 bases separating them. The CDR3 covers 17 residues. The CDR3, as DNA: TGTGCCAGCAGCTTATGGCAGGCAAACACTTGGAGCACTGAAGCTTTCTTT. Translated: CASSLWQANTWSTEAFF.

The chain combines TRBV6-6 with TRBJ2-1, with a possible D match to TRBD1 (7 bases). CDR1 is MNHNY, CDR2 SVGAGI, per germline (reference sequence). This CDR3 has 16 amino acids. The germline V and J ends were trimmed by 6 bases and 5 bases, with 20 bases remaining between them. In nucleotides, the CDR3 is TGTGCCAGCAGCCTCGTTGGCAGGGGGGTGGACAATGAGCAGTTCTTC. Its protein is CASSLVGRGVDNEQFF.

The chain links TRBV11-2 to TRBJ1-2, with no clear D. Germline values: CDR1 SGHAT, CDR2 FQNNGV. CDR3 length: 14 residues. V lost 1 base, J lost 8 bases, and 14 bases lay in between. Here the CDR3 reads CASSLGRGIGGYTF. The CDR3 DNA reads TGTGCCAGCAGCTTAGGACGCGGGATCGGGGGCTACACCTTC. The variable domain in full, with the rest retrieved from reference TRBV11-2 and TRBJ1-2, is EAGVAQSPRYKIIEKRQSVAFWCNPISGHATLYWYQQILGQGPKLLIQFQNNGVVDDSQLPKDRFSAERLKGVDSTLKIQPAKLEDSAVYLCASSLGRGIGGYTFGSGTRLTVV.

The chain joins TRBV5-1 to TRBJ1-1; D may be TRBD1 (6 bases). This CDR3 spans 13 amino acids. V dropped 2 bases and J dropped 3 bases, with 8 bases sitting between them. Germline lookup yields CDR1 SGHRS and CDR2 YFSETQ. CDR3 loop: CASSFTGYTEAFF. In DNA, the CDR3 is TGCGCCAGCAGCTTCACAGGGTACACTGAAGCTTTCTTT. Using reference TRBV5-1 and TRBJ1-1 for the parts outside the CDR3, the full variable domain is KAGVTQTPRYLIKTRGQQVTLSCSPISGHRSVSWYQQTPGQGLQFLFEYFSETQRNKGNFPGRFSGRQFSNSRSEMNVSTLELGDSALYLCASSFTGYTEAFFGQGTRLTVV.

This rearrangement joins TRBV10-3 to TRBJ1-5, with a weak D call TRBD1 (6 bases). Germline-derived CDR1 and CDR2 are ENHRY and SYGVKD. The CDR3 contains 15 residues. V gave up 3 bases and J gave up 1 base, with 10 bases separating them. CDR3 in DNA: TGTGCCATCAGTGATCCGGGACACAGCAATCAGCCCCAGCATTTT. Translating gives CAISDPGHSNQPQHF.

The chain has TRBV2 and TRBJ2-2; D might be TRBD2 (5 bases). Trimming shortened V by 8 bases and J by 2 bases, and 15 bases separated the two germline ends. The CDR3 is 15 amino acids. Per the germline V gene, CDR1 is SNHLY and CDR2 is FYNNEI. CDR3 sequence: CASEGPKLNTGELFF. The CDR3 nucleotides are TGTGCCAGCGAGGGCCCGAAGCTTAACACCGGGGAGCTGTTTTTT.

This clone was picked up a small number of times. The chain recombines TRBV2 with TRBJ1-2, with no clear D. The CDR3 runs to 14 residues. The germline gives CDR1 SNHLY, CDR2 FYNNEI. V was clipped by 8 bases and J by 4 bases, with 17 bases between them. CDR3 loop: CASPHSRLIYGYTF. The CDR3 nucleotides are TGTGCCAGCCCACACTCCCGCCTTATCTATGGCTACACCTTC.

There are a few counts of this clone. The chain links TRBV6-5 to TRBJ1-2; possibly TRBD1 for D (6 bases). With 2 bases removed from V and 4 bases from J, the gap between germline ends came to 11 bases. The CDR3 sequence is 14 residues long. Germline values: CDR1 MNHEY, CDR2 SVGAGI. CDR3 amino acids: CASSYPGGSYGYTF. Here the CDR3 DNA reads TGTGCCAGCAGTTACCCGGGGGGCAGCTATGGCTACACCTTC.

This clone showed up just a few times. The chain uses TRBV5-1 and TRBJ1-2; D is perhaps TRBD1 (5 bases). V lost 0 bases and J 7 bases, leaving 7 bases between the germline ends. Germline V gene lookup returns CDR1 SGHRS and CDR2 YFSETQ. The CDR3 covers 12 residues. The CDR3 DNA reads as TGCGCCAGCAGCTTGGCGGGGGGTGGCTACACCTTC. Protein: CASSLAGGGYTF.

The CDR3, as DNA: TGCGCCAGCAGTGACGACAACTCCTACGAGCAGTACTTC. It specifies CASSDDNSYEQYF. V and J are TRBV10-1 and TRBJ2-7; no definite D call. The CDR3 spans 13 residues. CDR1 is WNHNN and CDR2 is SYGVQD in the germline V gene (reference sequence). With 3 bases removed from V and 0 bases from J, the gap between germline ends came to 6 bases.

The rearrangement links TRBV28 to TRBJ2-3, with 9 bases fitting TRBD1. This CDR3 spans 15 amino acids. The V and J ends lost 6 bases and 0 bases, in that order; junction bases with no gene match: 4. Germline loops: CDR1 MDHEN, CDR2 SYDVKM. The CDR3 DNA follows: TGTGCCAGCAGCTACGGGACAGGGAGCACAGATACGCAGTATTTT. Translating it yields CASSYGTGSTDTQYF.

The rearrangement joins TRBV19 to TRBJ2-3; 8 bases map to TRBD2. The germline CDR1 and CDR2 sequences are LNHDA and SQIVND (reference sequence). This CDR3 contains 15 residues. V lost 8 bases, J lost 1 base, and 8 bases stayed unmatched. The CDR3 coding sequence is TGTGCCAGTGCATTGCGGGGGGCACGCACAGATACGCAGTATTTT. Translating gives CASALRGARTDTQYF.